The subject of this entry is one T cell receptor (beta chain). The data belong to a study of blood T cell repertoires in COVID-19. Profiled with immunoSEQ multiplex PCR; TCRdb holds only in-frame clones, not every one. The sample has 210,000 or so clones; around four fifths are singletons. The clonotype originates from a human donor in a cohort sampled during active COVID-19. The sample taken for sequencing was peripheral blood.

The CDR3 bases are TGCGCCAGCAGTGGGACAGCGAACACCGGGGAGCTGTTTTTT. Its translation: CASSGTANTGELFF. This chain links TRBV5-1 with TRBJ2-2, with 7 bases that match TRBD1. The germline CDR1 and CDR2 sequences are SGHRS and YFSETQ. There are 14 residues in the CDR3. V gave up 5 bases and J gave up 0 bases; unmatched junction bases: 1. Based on the CDR3 plus reference TRBV5-1 and TRBJ2-2, the full variable domain is KAGVTQTPRYLIKTRGQQVTLSCSPISGHRSVSWYQQTPGQGLQFLFEYFSETQRNKGNFPGRFSGRQFSNSRSEMNVSTLELGDSALYLCASSGTANTGELFFGEGSRLTVL.